The clone carrying this T cell receptor (beta chain) was seen many times. TCRdb re-analysed the 5' RACE reads in MiXCR, keeping a single row per CDR3 protein. Of a few hundred thousand distinct CDR3 sequences listed, around 8.8% are singletons. CDR1 and CDR2 (germline): LNHDA, SQIVND (reference sequence). This CDR3 spans 11 amino acids. Trimming pared 4 bases from V and 7 bases from J, leaving 5 bases between. The data were obtained in a study of identical twins. The same data also contributed to another study, on yellow fever vaccine responses in identical twins.

This clonotype was obtained from a woman aged 18-29 years in good health. V gene TRBV19 combines with J gene TRBJ1-5; D not certain. The material sequenced was memory (CD45RO+) T cells sorted from blood. The CDR3 DNA is TGTGCCAGTAGTAACGGACAGCCCCAGCATTTT. Its protein product is CASSNGQPQHF.